This paragraph reports one TCR beta chain. Its antigen is undetermined. Primers: 60 Vbeta forward and 13 Jbeta reverse. Only in-frame clones appear in the TCRdb table, and some are missing; sequencing was by immunoSEQ multiplex PCR. The sample contains approximately 120,000 clones, around 80% of which appear only once. Nominal health characterized the donors when sampled, though unrecorded immune exposures were likely. This sample was taken from a study of cytomegalovirus exposure and HLA in healthy donors. Regarding the study as a whole: Most likely, a cluster of highly shared sequence variants arose as a sequencing artifact.

Germline V gene lookup returns CDR1 GTSNPN and CDR2 SVGIG (reference sequence). The V segment lost 3 bases and the J segment 5 bases; nucleotides outside the gene matches: 9. CDR3 length equals 16 residues. The sequenced material came from PBMCs. This clonotype was obtained from a woman aged 25 to 39 in good health and CMV-seronegative. The rearrangement joins TRBV30 to TRBJ2-1, with 11 bases identical to TRBD2. CDR3 sequence: CAWSVLAGEVHNEQFF. The CDR3 coding sequence is TGTGCCTGGAGCGTACTAGCGGGGGAGGTCCACAATGAGCAGTTCTTC.